This TCR beta chain emerged from a study of regulatory T cells. A word on this clone: Its antigen is currently unknown.

After removal of 5 bases from V and 5 bases from J, the junction contained 11 bases not matched to a gene. CDR1 is SGHRS, CDR2 YFSETQ, per germline. This CDR3 is built from 15 residues. The PCR used 52 TRBV and 13 TRBJ primers. Assay used: immunoSEQ multiplex PCR; TCRdb lists only in-frame clones, some missing. This sample yields 25,000 or so clones, of which approximately 90% are seen a single time; 1.3% belongs to the top ten. General study findings and limits: Hydrophobic residues at CDR3 positions 6 and 7 were enriched in conventional CD4+ T cells of CD3G-deficient patients. In patients, unique TRB V-J pairs were restricted and V/J usage skewed, especially in Tregs.

The chain carries TRBV5-1 and TRBJ1-2; 8 bases map to TRBD1. This receptor was identified in a child aged 5 to 17 with CD3G deficiency. The sample consisted of conventional CD4+ T cells sorted from blood. The CDR3 DNA reads TGCGCCAGCAGTAAAGGAGGGGACAGGACTTATGGCTACACCTTC. It encodes CASSKGGDRTYGYTF.